This TCR beta chain was obtained from a study of T cells in Graves' hyperthyroidism and ophthalmopathy (dated by TCRdb to about 2019). Some background on the complete study: Peripheral blood samples were taken at initial diagnosis, before any treatment was given. TCR V-J signatures able to tell the groups apart were searched for in a discovery cohort of 100 or so patients, of whom approximately 40 had Graves' ophthalmopathy and 57 had stable Graves' hyperthyroidism. Thyroid tissue and blood T-cell repertoires from over 5 Graves' hyperthyroidism patients were also compared in the study. The paper describes TCR Vbeta CDR3 sequencing of 135 peripheral blood samples, made up of about 40 ophthalmopathy patients, 70 to 75 hyperthyroidism patients and roughly 17 progressor patients. Once sampling was done, hyperthyroidism patients were given methimazole at a starting dose of 30 mg daily, whereas ophthalmopathy patients were given high-dose intravenous methylprednisolone. For training and testing, the 100 or so patients in the discovery cohort were randomly divided in a 7:3 ratio. Prospective prediction of ophthalmopathy was tested in an independent validation cohort consisting of some 19 hyperthyroidism patients and around 17 patients who later progressed to ophthalmopathy.

TCR beta CDR3 regions were amplified from RNA transcripts. For the first round of RT-PCR on the TCR CDR3, the HTBI primer set was used together with the Qiagen OneStep RT-PCR kit. A second multiplex PCR round built the libraries, followed by size selection and purification. Libraries were sequenced paired-end with 100 bp reads on an Illumina HiSeq2000. For the original study's pipeline: SOAPnuke was used to process the raw data, removing reads that contained adapters or uncalled bases, had a mean Phred below 15, or lacked an exact match to the constant primer or identifier. High-quality paired reads were merged using COPE v1.2.5, and each unique nucleotide sequence was defined as a clonotype. MiTCR v1.1 was used to align clonotypes to the IMGT TRBV, TRBD and TRBJ reference segments. The analysis included only V-J combinations with a frequency above 0.0001, which together covered around 99% of the repertoires. A TCS score was defined as the ratio between F50 (clonal expansion) and ExV (chaos), using BLOSUM62-based TCRdist between CDR3 peptides within each V-J. Welch's t-statistics and random forest reduced around 510 V-J features to about 12, which were used in a naive Bayes classifier (R e1071). The similarity between thyroid and blood repertoires was quantified using the Morisita-Horn index. Through fastp at Q25 and MiXCR, TCRdb rebuilt clones from the public reads, retaining in-frame beta chains. Entries that share a CDR3 protein sequence are merged under the most common genes and DNA. These V and J calls rely on TCRdb rather than the paper's analysis. The sample contains hundreds of thousands of distinct CDR3 sequences, roughly 14% of them found a single time. Around 4.5% of the sample is held by the ten biggest clonotypes.

Summary of the overall study and its limitations: During validation, the model predicted progression to ophthalmopathy a median of around six months ahead of onset, with roughly 65% sensitivity and 72.22% specificity. Most expanded thyroid clonotypes (frequency above 0.001) were also found in blood, which suggests that blood repertoires may mirror thyroid immune responses. No statistical method was used to set the sample size in advance, and investigators knew the group allocation. A model built on a 13 V-J signature distinguished ophthalmopathy from stable hyperthyroidism, reaching 87.88% sensitivity and about 81% specificity in cross-validation and 80%/75% in testing.

A note on this clonotype: Its antigen remains unidentified. An end of the junction differs from the germline gene, which may be a read error.

Moderately to severely active disease, a Clinical Activity Score of at least 3, a NOSPECS grade of at least 4, and a duration under 3 months were present in ophthalmopathy patients. Patients with uncontrolled infections, other autoimmune diseases, pregnancy or lactation were excluded. Clinical symptoms, serum thyroxine and TRAb, thyroid ultrasound, and orbital computed tomography formed the basis for the diagnoses. Ficoll-Paque density gradient centrifugation was used to isolate PBMCs from around 10 ml of fresh peripheral blood. Total RNA was extracted with Trizol reagent, and quality was checked on an Agilent 2100 Bioanalyzer. Its CDR3 holds 13 amino acids, cysteine through phenylalanine. This entry keeps only the CDR3 DNA: 39 bases, framed from base 1. The germline V gene (reference sequence) provides CDR1 MNHEY and CDR2 SMNVEV.

The chain joins TRBV27 to TRBJ1-1, and 8 bases in between align with TRBD1. The clonotype was recovered from a woman in her thirties or forties with Graves' ophthalmopathy. The sample was blood. The sequenced DNA is TGCGCCAGCTCCCCGCAGGGGGCCAATGAAGCTTTCTTT. This translates into CASSPQGANEAFF.